Below are 4 T cell receptor beta chains sequenced from a single sample in a study of tumor-infiltrating lymphocytes in primary liver carcinoma. The template, around 520 ng total RNA, yielded TCR beta cDNA made with a constant-region primer. The TCR beta library was amplified through three nested multiplex PCR rounds in a modified ARM-PCR procedure. Amplification in the first two PCR rounds was performed using TRBV1-TRBV30 forward primers and a C-beta reverse primer for 10 cycles each. Via MiXCR, TCRdb re-called the multiplex PCR reads, giving one row per CDR3 protein. The table lists about 180,000 distinct CDR3 sequences, 50% to 75% of them singletons. In addition to blood RNA drawn from unsorted whole blood, germline DNA was extracted. The sample consisted of peripheral blood. These receptor sequences come from a middle-aged man with primary liver carcinoma and hepatitis B virus infection.

This clonotype was counted between two and nine times. This chain joins TRBV29-1 and TRBJ2-3; TRBD1 is a possible D gene (5 bases). The germline gives CDR1 SQVTM, CDR2 ANQGSEA. This CDR3 contains 14 residues. Trimming left V 4 bases short and J 2 bases short, with 13 bases between. The CDR3 DNA reads as TGCAGCGTTGTACGACAGACGTTCACAGATACGCAGTATTTT. Residues: CSVVRQTFTDTQYF.

This clonotype was detected only a few times. V usage is TRBV5-1 and J usage is TRBJ2-1; D not resolved. The germline V and J ends were trimmed by 0 bases and 4 bases, with 8 bases remaining between them. The CDR3 sequence is 14 residues long. Germline V gene lookup returns CDR1 SGHRS and CDR2 YFSETQ. The CDR3 DNA is TGCGCCAGCAGCTTGGCCGGACCGTACAATGAGCAGTTCTTC. Residues: CASSLAGPYNEQFF.

V and J are TRBV28 and TRBJ2-1; no clear D. The V end lost 6 bases, the J end lost 0 bases, and 15 bases lay between the germline ends. The CDR3 covers 16 residues. Germline CDR1 MDHEN, CDR2 SYDVKM. The CDR3 nucleotides read TGTGCCAGCAGGCTAGGTGGCGGTAGCTCCTACAATGAGCAGTTCTTC. Amino acid sequence: CASRLGGGSSYNEQFF.

In this sample, this clonotype turned up a few times. The V and J genes are TRBV7-8 and TRBJ2-5, with 14 positions matching TRBD2. The CDR3 contains 18 residues. CDR1 and CDR2 (germline): SGHVS, FQNEAQ. J lost 1 base, V lost 4 bases, and 8 bases had no gene match. The CDR3 reads CASSWGLAGEWVQETQYF. CDR3 nucleotides: TGTGCCAGCAGCTGGGGACTAGCGGGAGAGTGGGTCCAAGAGACCCAGTACTTC.